This TCR beta chain was captured in a study of shared T cell receptors in the human thymus. The protocol was immunoSEQ multiplex PCR, while the TCRdb copy is restricted to in-frame clones and leaves out a portion. The sample records roughly 660,000 clones, over 75% being singletons. CDR3 size: 13 residues. Trimming left V 3 bases short and J 5 bases short, with 10 bases between. CDR1 and CDR2 from the germline V gene are SEHNR and FQNEAQ (reference sequence). The data were also submitted as part of a second study, on human thymus T cells. As that study records: The source of the thymus tissue was resections taken during corrective heart surgery. Unrelated individuals were reported by related research to share highly overlapping thymic repertoires.

Sequenced material: thymocytes. The receptor was derived from a boy less than two years old with a congenital heart defect. This rearrangement joins TRBV7-9 to TRBJ2-5; D is perhaps TRBD1 (5 bases). The CDR3 region has the DNA TGTGCCAGCAGCTTGGGGCAGCTGGAGACCCAGTACTTC. The encoded protein is CASSLGQLETQYF.